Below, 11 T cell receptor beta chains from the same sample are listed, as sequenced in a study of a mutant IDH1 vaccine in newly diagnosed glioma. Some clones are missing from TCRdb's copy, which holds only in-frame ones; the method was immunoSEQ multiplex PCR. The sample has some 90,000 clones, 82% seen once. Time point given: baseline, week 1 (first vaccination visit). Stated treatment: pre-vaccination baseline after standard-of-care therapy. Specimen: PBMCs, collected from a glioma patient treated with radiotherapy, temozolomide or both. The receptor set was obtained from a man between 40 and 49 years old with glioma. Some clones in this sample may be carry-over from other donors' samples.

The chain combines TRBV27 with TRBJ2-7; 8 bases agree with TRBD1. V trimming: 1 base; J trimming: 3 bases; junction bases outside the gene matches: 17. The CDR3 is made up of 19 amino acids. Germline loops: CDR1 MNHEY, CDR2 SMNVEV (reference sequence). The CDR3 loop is CASSLYSSVRTGRIYEQYF. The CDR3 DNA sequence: TGTGCCAGCAGTTTATACTCTTCGGTGAGGACAGGGAGGATCTACGAGCAGTACTTC.

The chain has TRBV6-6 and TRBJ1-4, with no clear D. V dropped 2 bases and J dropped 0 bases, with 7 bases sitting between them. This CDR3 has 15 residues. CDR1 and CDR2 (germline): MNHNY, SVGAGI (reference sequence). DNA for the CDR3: TGTGCCAGCAGTTACCGACCAACAACTAATGAAAAACTGTTTTTT. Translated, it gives CASSYRPTTNEKLFF.

CDR3 coding DNA: TGTGCCAGCACCGCACGCTATGTAGATGAGCAGTTCTTC. It specifies CASTARYVDEQFF. The genes are TRBV6-5 and TRBJ2-1; no clear D gene. CDR3 length: 13 amino acids. With 7 bases removed from V and 8 bases from J, the gap between germline ends came to 15 bases. Per the germline V gene, CDR1 is MNHEY and CDR2 is SVGAGI.

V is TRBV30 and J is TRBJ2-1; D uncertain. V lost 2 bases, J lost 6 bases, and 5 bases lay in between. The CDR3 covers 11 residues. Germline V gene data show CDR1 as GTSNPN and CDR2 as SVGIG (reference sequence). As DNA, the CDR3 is TGTGCCTGGAGTAGGTTCAATGAGCAGTTCTTC. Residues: CAWSRFNEQFF.

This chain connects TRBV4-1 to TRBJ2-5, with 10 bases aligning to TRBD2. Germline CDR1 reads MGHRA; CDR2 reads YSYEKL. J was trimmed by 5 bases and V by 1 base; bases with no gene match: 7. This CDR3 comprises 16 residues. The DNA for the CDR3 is TGCGCCAGCAGCCAAGGTCGAGCGGGGGGGCAGGAGACCCAGTACTTC. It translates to CASSQGRAGGQETQYF.

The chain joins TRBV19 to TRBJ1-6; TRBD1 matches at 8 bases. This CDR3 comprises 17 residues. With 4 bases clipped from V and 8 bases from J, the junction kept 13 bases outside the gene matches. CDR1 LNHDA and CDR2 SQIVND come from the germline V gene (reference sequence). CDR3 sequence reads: CASSTRRVGTGDSPLHF. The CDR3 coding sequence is TGTGCCAGTAGTACCCGGCGGGTAGGGACAGGCGATTCACCCCTCCACTTT.

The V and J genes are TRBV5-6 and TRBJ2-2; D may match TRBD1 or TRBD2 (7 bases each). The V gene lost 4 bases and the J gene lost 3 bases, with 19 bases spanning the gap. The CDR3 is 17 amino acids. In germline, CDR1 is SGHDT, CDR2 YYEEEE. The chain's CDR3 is CASSPRTGGGHTGELFF. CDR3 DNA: TGTGCCAGCAGCCCACGGACAGGCGGGGGTCACACCGGGGAGCTGTTTTTT.

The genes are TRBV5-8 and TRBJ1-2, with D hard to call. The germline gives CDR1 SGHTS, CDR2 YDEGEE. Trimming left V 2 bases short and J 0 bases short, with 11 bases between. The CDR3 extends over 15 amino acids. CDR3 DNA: TGTGCCAGCAGCTTAAAACAGAGAGCTAACTATGGCTACACCTTC. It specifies CASSLKQRANYGYTF.

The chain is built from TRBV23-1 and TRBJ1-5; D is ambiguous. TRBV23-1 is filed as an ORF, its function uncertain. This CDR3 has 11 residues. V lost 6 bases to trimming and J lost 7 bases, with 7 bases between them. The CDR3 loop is CASRLRQPQHF. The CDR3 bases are TGCGCCAGCAGGTTGCGGCAGCCCCAGCATTTT.

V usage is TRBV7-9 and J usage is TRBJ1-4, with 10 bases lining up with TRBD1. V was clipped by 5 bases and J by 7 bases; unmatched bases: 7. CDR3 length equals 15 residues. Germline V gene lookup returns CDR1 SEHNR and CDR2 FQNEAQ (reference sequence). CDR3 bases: TGTGCCAGCAGCGCCCCGGGACAGGGGCGTGAAAAACTGTTTTTT. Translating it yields CASSAPGQGREKLFF.

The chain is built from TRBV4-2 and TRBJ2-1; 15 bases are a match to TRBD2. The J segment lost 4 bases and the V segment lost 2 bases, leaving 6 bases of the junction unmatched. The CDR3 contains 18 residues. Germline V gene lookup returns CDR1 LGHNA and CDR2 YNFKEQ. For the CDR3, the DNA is TGTGCCAGCAGCCAACCGGGGACTAGCGGGGGGCGTTACAATGAGCAGTTCTTC. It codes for CASSQPGTSGGRYNEQFF.